This T cell receptor beta chain comes out of a study of graft-versus-host responses after intestinal transplantation. Study-wide background: Transplants were multivisceral, liver-intestinal, or isolated intestinal.

Clones were read by immunoSEQ multiplex PCR, and TCRdb kept only the in-frame ones, dropping some. The sample records almost 85,000 clones, 91% being singletons. As concerns this clone: The antigen is undetermined.

This CDR3 has 15 amino acids. Germline CDR1 is MGHDK and CDR2 is SYGVNS. Trimming left V 5 bases short and J 4 bases short, with 14 bases between. The receptor's source is a human donor who received an intestinal transplant. The V gene is TRBV25-1, the J gene TRBJ2-2; no firm D call. The material was unstimulated CD4+ T cells sorted from spleen or lymph node cells, obtained before intestinal transplant. The CDR3 DNA reads TGTGCCAGCAGTTCCCTTCCGCCAGGCACCGGGGAGCTGTTTTTT. This translates into CASSSLPPGTGELFF.